Many counts were recorded for the clone carrying this T cell receptor (beta chain). The sample is drawn from a study of early T cells in non-severe SARS-CoV-2 infection. Looking at the study overall: Sequencing of unsorted whole blood was done on bulk RNA, leaving chains unpaired.

From germline, CDR1 is SQVTM and CDR2 ANQGSEA. The CDR3 is made up of 11 amino acids. Trimming took 1 base from V and 5 from J, leaving 5 bases between them. Unique molecular identifiers were attached to individual cDNA molecules. TCRdb re-called the 5' RACE reads with MiXCR, one entry per CDR3 protein. The sample lists roughly 100,000 distinct CDR3 sequences, 13% seen once, with about 6% in the top ten. The receptor comes from an adult who was a healthcare worker with PCR-confirmed SARS-CoV-2 infection or an uninfected control (not recorded which). This chain connects TRBV29-1 to TRBJ1-2; D not certain. Sample: whole blood. The CDR3 region has the DNA TGCAGCGTTGAAGTTTGGTATGGCTACACCTTC. Encoded protein: CSVEVWYGYTF.